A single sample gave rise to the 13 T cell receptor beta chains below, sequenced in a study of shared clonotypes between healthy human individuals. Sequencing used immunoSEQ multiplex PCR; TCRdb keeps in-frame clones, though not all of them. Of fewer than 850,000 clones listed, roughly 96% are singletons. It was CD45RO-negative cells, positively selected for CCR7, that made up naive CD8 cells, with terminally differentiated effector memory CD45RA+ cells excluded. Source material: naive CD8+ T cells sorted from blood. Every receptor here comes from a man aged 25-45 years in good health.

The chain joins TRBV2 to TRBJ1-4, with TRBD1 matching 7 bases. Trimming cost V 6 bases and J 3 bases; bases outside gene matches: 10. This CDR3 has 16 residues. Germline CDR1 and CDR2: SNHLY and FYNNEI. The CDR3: CASRGLTGTANEKLFF. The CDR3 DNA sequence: TGTGCCAGCAGGGGGCTTACCGGGACAGCTAATGAAAAACTGTTTTTT. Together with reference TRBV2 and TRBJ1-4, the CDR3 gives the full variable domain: EPEVTQTPSHQVTQMGQEVILRCVPISNHLYFYWYRQILGQKVEFLVSFYNNEISEKSEIFDDQFSVERPDGSNFTLKIRSTKLEDSAMYFCASRGLTGTANEKLFFGSGTQLSVL.

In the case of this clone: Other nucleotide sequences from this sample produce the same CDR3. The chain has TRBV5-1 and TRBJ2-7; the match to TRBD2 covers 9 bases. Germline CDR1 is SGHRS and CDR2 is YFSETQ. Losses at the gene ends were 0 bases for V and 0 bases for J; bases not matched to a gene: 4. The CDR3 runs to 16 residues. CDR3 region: CASSLGLAGISYEQYF. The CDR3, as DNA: TGCGCCAGCAGCTTGGGGCTAGCGGGGATCTCCTACGAGCAGTACTTC.

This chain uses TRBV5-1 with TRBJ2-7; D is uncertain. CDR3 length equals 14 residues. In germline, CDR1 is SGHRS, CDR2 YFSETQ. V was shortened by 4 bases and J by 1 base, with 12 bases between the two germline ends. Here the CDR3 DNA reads TGCGCCAGCAGCCAGGCCTGGGGTTCCTACGAGCAGTACTTC. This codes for CASSQAWGSYEQYF.

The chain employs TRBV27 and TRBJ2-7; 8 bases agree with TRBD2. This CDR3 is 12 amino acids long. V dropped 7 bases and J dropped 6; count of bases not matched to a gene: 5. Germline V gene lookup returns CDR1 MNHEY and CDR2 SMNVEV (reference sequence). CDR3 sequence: CASTGGFGEQYF. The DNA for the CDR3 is TGTGCCAGCACGGGGGGGTTTGGCGAGCAGTACTTC.

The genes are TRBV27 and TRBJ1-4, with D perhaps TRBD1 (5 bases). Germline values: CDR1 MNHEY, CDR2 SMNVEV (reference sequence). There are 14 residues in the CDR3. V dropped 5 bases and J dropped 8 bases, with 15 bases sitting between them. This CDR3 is CASSPGGFEEKLFF. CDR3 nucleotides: TGTGCCAGCAGTCCCGGGGGGTTTGAGGAAAAACTGTTTTTT.

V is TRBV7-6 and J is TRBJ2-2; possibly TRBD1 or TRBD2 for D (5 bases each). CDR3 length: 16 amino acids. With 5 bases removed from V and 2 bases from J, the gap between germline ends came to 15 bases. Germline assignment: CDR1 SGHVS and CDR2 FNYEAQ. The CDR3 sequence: CASSPPRGENTGELFF. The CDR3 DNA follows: TGTGCCAGCAGCCCGCCTAGGGGAGAAAACACCGGGGAGCTGTTTTTT.

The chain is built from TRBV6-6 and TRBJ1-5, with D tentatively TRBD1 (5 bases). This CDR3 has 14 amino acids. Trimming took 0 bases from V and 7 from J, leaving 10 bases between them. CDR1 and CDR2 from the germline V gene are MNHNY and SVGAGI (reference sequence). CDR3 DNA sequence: TGTGCCAGCAGTTACTCGGGAGGGGAGCAGCCCCAGCATTTT. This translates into CASSYSGGEQPQHF.

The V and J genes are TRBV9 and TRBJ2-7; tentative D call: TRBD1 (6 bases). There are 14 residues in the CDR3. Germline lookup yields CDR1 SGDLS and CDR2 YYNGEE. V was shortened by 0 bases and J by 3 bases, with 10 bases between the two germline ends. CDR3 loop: CASSVGAGDYEQYF. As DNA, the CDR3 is TGTGCCAGCAGCGTAGGGGCAGGGGACTACGAGCAGTACTTC.

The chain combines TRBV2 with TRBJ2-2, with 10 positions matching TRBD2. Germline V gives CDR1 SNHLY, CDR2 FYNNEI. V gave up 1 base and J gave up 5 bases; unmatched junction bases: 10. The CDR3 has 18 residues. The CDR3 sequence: CASSEGLAGAPGTGELFF. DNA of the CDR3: TGTGCCAGCAGTGAAGGGCTAGCGGGAGCCCCGGGGACCGGGGAGCTGTTTTTT.

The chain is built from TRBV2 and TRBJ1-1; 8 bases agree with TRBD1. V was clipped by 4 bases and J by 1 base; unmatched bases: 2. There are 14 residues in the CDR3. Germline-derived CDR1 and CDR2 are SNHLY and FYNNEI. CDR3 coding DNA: TGTGCCAGCAGTGTTGGACAGGGGAACACTGAAGCTTTCTTT. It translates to CASSVGQGNTEAFF.

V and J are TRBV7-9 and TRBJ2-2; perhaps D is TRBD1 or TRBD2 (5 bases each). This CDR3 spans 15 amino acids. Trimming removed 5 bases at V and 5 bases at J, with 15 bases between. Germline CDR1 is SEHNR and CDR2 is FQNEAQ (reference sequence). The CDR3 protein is CASSALRGLTGELFF. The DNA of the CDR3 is TGTGCCAGCAGCGCCTTGAGGGGTCTGACCGGGGAGCTGTTTTTT. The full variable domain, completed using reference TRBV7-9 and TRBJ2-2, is DTGVSQNPRHKITKRGQNVTFRCDPISEHNRLYWYRQTLGQGPEFLTYFQNEAQLEKSRLLSDRFSAERPKGSFSTLEIQRTEQGDSAMYLCASSALRGLTGELFFGEGSRLTVL.

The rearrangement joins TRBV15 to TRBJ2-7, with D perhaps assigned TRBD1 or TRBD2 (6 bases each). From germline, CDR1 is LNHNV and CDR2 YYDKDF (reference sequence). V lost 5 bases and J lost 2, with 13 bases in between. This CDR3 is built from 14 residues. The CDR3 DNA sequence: TGTGCCACCAGCGGTCGCGGGACAACCTACGAGCAGTACTTC. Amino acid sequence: CATSGRGTTYEQYF.

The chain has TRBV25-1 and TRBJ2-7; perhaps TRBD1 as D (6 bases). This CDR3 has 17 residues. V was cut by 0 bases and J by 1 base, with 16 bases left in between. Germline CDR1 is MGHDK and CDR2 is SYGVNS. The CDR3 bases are TGTGCCAGCAGTGAATATCCTCAGGGGCGCGGATCCTACGAGCAGTACTTC. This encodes CASSEYPQGRGSYEQYF.